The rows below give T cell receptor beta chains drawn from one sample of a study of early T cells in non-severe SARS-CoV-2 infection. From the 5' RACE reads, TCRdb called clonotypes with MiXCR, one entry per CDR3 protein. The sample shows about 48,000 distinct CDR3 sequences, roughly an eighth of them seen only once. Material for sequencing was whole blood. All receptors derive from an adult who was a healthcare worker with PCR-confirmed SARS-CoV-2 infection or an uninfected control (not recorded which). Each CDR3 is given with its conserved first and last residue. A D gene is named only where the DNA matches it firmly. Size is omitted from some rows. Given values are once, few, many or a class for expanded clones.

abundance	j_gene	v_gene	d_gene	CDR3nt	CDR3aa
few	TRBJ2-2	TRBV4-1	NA	TGCGCCAGCAGCCAAGCAATCTTGGGGACGAACACCGGGGAGCTGTTTTTT	CASSQAILGTNTGELFF
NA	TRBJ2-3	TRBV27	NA	TGTGCCAGCAGGAACTCAGGGGCCACAGATACGCAGTATTTT	CASRNSGATDTQYF
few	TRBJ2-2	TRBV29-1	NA	TGCAGCGTTGTGAGATACACCGGGGAGCTGTTTTTT	CSVVRYTGELFF
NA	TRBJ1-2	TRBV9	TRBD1	TGTGCCAGCAGCGTAATGCACGAGGGGGCGTATGGCTACACCTTC	CASSVMHEGAYGYTF
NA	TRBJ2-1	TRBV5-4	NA	TGTGCCAGCAGCTTCGTGGACGCGGGCAATGAGCAGTTCTTC	CASSFVDAGNEQFF
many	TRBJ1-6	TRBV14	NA	TGTGCCAGCAGCCACCGAACAGGAACAAGCTCCTATAATTCACCCCTCCACTTT	CASSHRTGTSSYNSPLHF
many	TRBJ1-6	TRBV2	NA	TGTGCCAGCAGTGAACTGGAGGGTCCCTCACCCCTCCACTTT	CASSELEGPSPLHF
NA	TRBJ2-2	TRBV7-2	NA	TGTGCCAGCAGTCGCACCGGGACACCAAACACCGGGGAGCTGTTTTTT	CASSRTGTPNTGELFF
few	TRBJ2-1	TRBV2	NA	TGTGCCAGCAATAGTGGGGCAACCAATGAGCAGTTCTTC	CASNSGATNEQFF
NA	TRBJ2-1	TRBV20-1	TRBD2	TGCAGTGCTAGTGACAGGACTAGCGGGAGAATTGGCAATGAGCAGTTCTTC	CSASDRTSGRIGNEQFF